The 17 T cell receptor beta chains given below trace back to one sample, sequenced in a study of blood T cell repertoires in COVID-19. Sequenced by immunoSEQ multiplex PCR; TCRdb stores in-frame clones only, minus some. Among 68,000 or so clones listed, about 88% were seen once. The sequenced sample was peripheral blood. The receptors here all came from a man aged 65 to 79 with active or convalescent COVID-19.

This rearrangement joins TRBV7-9 to TRBJ2-5; 8 bases align to TRBD1. Trimming cost V 4 bases and J 8 bases; bases outside gene matches: 3. The CDR3 runs to 12 residues. Germline CDR1 and CDR2: SEHNR and FQNEAQ (reference sequence). The CDR3 sequence: CASSSGQATQYF. DNA for the CDR3: TGTGCCAGCAGCTCGGGACAGGCTACCCAGTACTTC. The entire variable domain, with the rest obtained from reference TRBV7-9 and TRBJ2-5, is as follows: DTGVSQNPRHKITKRGQNVTFRCDPISEHNRLYWYRQTLGQGPEFLTYFQNEAQLEKSRLLSDRFSAERPKGSFSTLEIQRTEQGDSAMYLCASSSGQATQYFGPGTRLLVL.

DNA for the CDR3: TGTGCCAGCAGCCAAACTAGCGGGAGGAGCGAGCAGTACTTC. Its protein is CASSQTSGRSEQYF. This chain connects TRBV4-2 to TRBJ2-7; 12 positions match TRBD2. Germline-derived CDR1 and CDR2 are LGHNA and YNFKEQ. The CDR3 extends over 14 amino acids. Unmatched junction bases numbered 2, after V lost 2 bases and J lost 6 bases.

In its sample, this clone was seen once. This sequence joins TRBV6-4 and TRBJ1-6; 8 bases line up with TRBD1. Per germline, CDR1 MRHNA and CDR2 SNTAGT. The length of the CDR3 is 15 residues. J lost 7 bases, V lost 5 bases, and 7 bases had no gene match. As DNA, the CDR3 is TGTGCCAGCAGTCCTTCGGCAGGGGGCAATTCACCCCTCCACTTT. Translating gives CASSPSAGGNSPLHF.

DNA of the CDR3: TGTGCCAGCAGGAAAAACAGCCTCGATAATGAAAAACTGTTTTTT. Amino acids: CASRKNSLDNEKLFF. The chain is built from TRBV2 and TRBJ1-4; D gene uncertain. The V end lost 6 bases, the J end lost 4 bases, and 15 bases lay between the germline ends. CDR1 SNHLY and CDR2 FYNNEI come from the germline V gene. The CDR3 spans 15 residues. The entire variable domain, with the rest obtained from reference TRBV2 and TRBJ1-4, is as follows: EPEVTQTPSHQVTQMGQEVILRCVPISNHLYFYWYRQILGQKVEFLVSFYNNEISEKSEIFDDQFSVERPDGSNFTLKIRSTKLEDSAMYFCASRKNSLDNEKLFFGSGTQLSVL.

The chain uses TRBV5-6 and TRBJ1-5, with 9 bases matching TRBD1. Trimming took 1 base from V and 5 from J; bases not matched to a gene: 4. Looked up from germline, CDR1 is SGHDT and CDR2 is YYEEEE. The CDR3 length is 15 residues. For the CDR3, the DNA is TGTGCCAGCAGCTTGTGGGACAGGGACCATCAGCCCCAGCATTTT. As protein: CASSLWDRDHQPQHF.

This clone was detected once. The rearrangement joins TRBV6-5 to TRBJ2-1, with 9 bases fitting TRBD2. Unmatched junction bases numbered 4, after V lost 7 bases and J lost 6 bases. The germline V gene encodes CDR1 MNHEY and CDR2 SVGAGI. The CDR3 consists of 13 residues. The CDR3 DNA reads TGTGCCAGCACGGTAGCGGGGGTCAATGAGCAGTTCTTC. It codes for CASTVAGVNEQFF.

The rearrangement uses TRBV28 and TRBJ1-6; TRBD1 is a possible D gene (6 bases). CDR1 and CDR2 (germline): MDHEN, SYDVKM. This CDR3 has 17 residues. V lost 8 bases and J lost 1, with 18 bases in between. CDR3 amino acids: CASGWAGARSYNSPLHF. The CDR3 DNA is TGTGCCAGCGGGTGGGCGGGGGCCAGGTCCTATAATTCACCCCTCCACTTT.

This chain links TRBV21-1 with TRBJ2-5; TRBD2 is the table's D call, not checked against the DNA. TRBV21-1 has pseudogene status. The CDR3 is 16 amino acids. The CDR3 reads CASSTPRLAAQETQYF. The CDR3, as DNA: TGTGCCAGCAGCACCCCCCGACTAGCGGCTCAAGAGACCCAGTACTTC.

The gene calls are TRBV18 and TRBJ2-7, with 8 bases aligning to TRBD1. Trimming removed 2 bases from V and 3 bases from J; junction bases left unmatched: 6. CDR1 KGHSH and CDR2 LQKENI come from the germline V gene. CDR3 length: 15 residues. The CDR3 sequence is CASSPVGTGLYEQYF. The CDR3 region has the DNA TGTGCCAGCTCACCAGTGGGGACAGGTCTCTACGAGCAGTACTTC. Full variable domain (rest looked up from reference TRBV18 and TRBJ2-7): NAGVMQNPRHLVRRRGQEARLRCSPMKGHSHVYWYRQLPEEGLKFMVYLQKENIIDESGMPKERFSAEFPKEGPSILRIQQVVRGDSAAYFCASSPVGTGLYEQYFGPGTRLTVT.

This chain uses TRBV7-2 with TRBJ1-5; TRBD1 agrees at 10 bases. Looked up from germline, CDR1 is SGHTA and CDR2 is FQGNSA. Germline trimming cut 5 bases from V and 5 bases from J; bases unmatched to any gene: 6. CDR3 size: 15 residues. The CDR3 nucleotides are TGTGCCAGCAGCCGCGACAGGGGGCCTCATCAGCCCCAGCATTTT. Amino acid sequence: CASSRDRGPHQPQHF.

The CDR3 protein is CASNPPRGEQFF. The CDR3, as DNA: TGTGCCAGCAACCCACCCAGGGGTGAGCAGTTCTTC. The chain links TRBV28 to TRBJ2-1, with D possibly matching TRBD1 (6 bases). The length of the CDR3 is 12 residues. Trimming removed 7 bases at V and 9 bases at J, with 13 bases between. Germline loops: CDR1 MDHEN, CDR2 SYDVKM.

The chain joins TRBV6-2 or TRBV6-3 to TRBJ2-7; D is uncertain. This CDR3 region has 12 residues. Germline CDR1 MNHEY, CDR2 SVGEGT. Deletions cut 4 bases from V and 6 bases from J, with 10 bases between. CDR3 region: CASSFLGAEQYF. The DNA of the CDR3 is TGTGCCAGCAGTTTCCTAGGAGCCGAGCAGTACTTC.

The V and J genes are TRBV5-4 and TRBJ2-7, with 9 bases matching TRBD1. V was clipped by 5 bases and J by 3 bases; unmatched bases: 9. CDR3 length: 15 residues. Germline CDR1 and CDR2: SGHNT and YYREEE (reference sequence). CDR3 in DNA: TGTGCCAGCAGTTCCCAGACAGGGGGTTTCTACGAGCAGTACTTC. Its translation is CASSSQTGGFYEQYF. Full variable domain (outside the CDR3, taken from reference TRBV5-4 and TRBJ2-7): ETGVTQSPTHLIKTRGQQVTLRCSSQSGHNTVSWYQQALGQGPQFIFQYYREEENGRGNFPPRFSGLQFPNYSSELNVNALELDDSALYLCASSSQTGGFYEQYFGPGTRLTVT.

This chain connects TRBV7-9 to TRBJ2-1; TRBD2 matches 10 bases. From germline, CDR1 is SEHNR and CDR2 FQNEAQ (reference sequence). J lost 8 bases, V lost 5 bases, and 12 bases had no gene match. The CDR3 runs 16 residues. This CDR3 is CASSDGPGLASYEQFF. In DNA form, the CDR3 reads TGTGCCAGCAGCGATGGACCGGGACTAGCGTCTTATGAGCAGTTCTTC.

The chain has TRBV30 and TRBJ1-5; D not certain. V lost 2 bases, J lost 2 bases, and 7 bases lay in between. In germline, CDR1 is GTSNPN, CDR2 SVGIG (reference sequence). This CDR3 comprises 13 residues. The CDR3 DNA is TGTGCCTGGAGTCCCCGGGGCAATCAGCCCCAGCATTTT. Protein product: CAWSPRGNQPQHF.

This chain links TRBV5-1 with TRBJ2-2; D is perhaps TRBD2 (5 bases). The CDR3 runs 15 residues. The germline V and J ends were trimmed by 0 bases and 5 bases, with 11 bases remaining between them. CDR1 and CDR2 (germline): SGHRS, YFSETQ. The chain's CDR3 is CASSLDLAGTGELFF. DNA for the CDR3: TGCGCCAGCAGCTTGGATCTAGCTGGGACCGGGGAGCTGTTTTTT.

This clone was detected once. The rearrangement uses TRBV5-1 and TRBJ2-2, with TRBD1 as a possible D gene (6 bases). The V end lost 2 bases, the J end lost 0 bases, and 11 bases lay between the germline ends. The length of the CDR3 is 16 residues. Per the germline V gene, CDR1 is SGHRS and CDR2 is YFSETQ. In DNA, the CDR3 is TGCGCCAGCAGCTTACTGACAGGAACGAACACCGGGGAGCTGTTTTTT. Its translation: CASSLLTGTNTGELFF.